This T cell receptor beta chain was found in a study of blood T cell repertoires in COVID-19. For the study at large: Acute and convalescent COVID-19 specimens originated in the United States, Italy and Spain.

Per the original methods: By means of reference gene primer amplification, nucleated cell counts were estimated. Sequencing was performed with immunoSEQ multiplex PCR; in TCRdb, only in-frame clones are kept and a portion is missing. D and trimming were read from the DNA, whereas the V and J calls and clone size are those reported in that table. Found here are fewer than 600,000 clones, 85% to 90% of them singletons; the top ten hold roughly 0.84%. The trim removed 4 bases at V and 7 bases at J, leaving 9 bases unmatched. Germline-derived CDR1 and CDR2 are SGDLS and YYNGEE. This CDR3 comprises 14 residues.

The rearrangement joins TRBV9 to TRBJ2-7; TRBD1 aligns across 9 bases. The origin of this receptor is a man younger than 30 with COVID-19, enrolled during active disease. The sample was peripheral blood. In nucleotides, the CDR3 is TGTGCCAGCAGCCCCTGGGACAGGGTAGGAGAGCAGTACTTC. Its protein is CASSPWDRVGEQYF.